The T cell receptor (beta chain) described here comes from a study of blood T cell repertoires in COVID-19. Clones were sequenced by immunoSEQ multiplex PCR, and TCRdb holds only the in-frame ones, with some missing. This table has approximately 300,000 clones, more than 90% appearing once. Trimming shortened V by 4 bases and J by 4 bases, and 25 bases separated the two germline ends. CDR1 and CDR2 (germline): MDHEN, SYDVKM. CDR3 size: 18 residues. Participants were aged about 18 to 90 years, lived in 25 or so US areas, and enrolled virtually. Each recovered donor of Cohort 3 presented with two negative PCRs, clearance, or symptom resolution.

Sequencing was done on a sample of PBMCs or T cells enriched from blood (not recorded which). The V gene is TRBV28, the J gene TRBJ1-1; no firm D call. The TCR sequence derives from a woman aged 25 to 39 who had recovered from COVID-19. This CDR3 is CASSSGPGWIEGSTEAFF. The CDR3 nucleotides are TGTGCCAGCAGTTCCGGCCCCGGGTGGATCGAGGGTAGCACTGAAGCTTTCTTT.